What follows are 13 T cell receptor beta chains derived from one specimen sequenced in a study of technical replicates of blood from a handful of donors. Profiled with immunoSEQ multiplex PCR; TCRdb holds only in-frame clones, not every one. The sample holds some 64,000 clones, 80% to 95% seen once. Sequencing used PBMCs. The receptor source for this set is a human donor in good health. Some clones in this sample may be carry-over from other donors' samples.

DNA of the CDR3: TGTGCCACCTCTAGCGGGGGGGTAGATACGCAGTATTTT. Translation gives CATSSGGVDTQYF. This chain uses TRBV10-3 with TRBJ2-3; 12 bases are a match to TRBD2. The CDR3 extends over 13 amino acids. The ends lost 10 bases at V and 5 bases at J; junction bases unmatched: 4. Germline assignment: CDR1 ENHRY and CDR2 SYGVKD.

The chain combines TRBV18 with TRBJ2-5; no reliable D call. The length of the CDR3 is 15 residues. V lost 3 bases to trimming and J lost 1 base, with 12 bases between them. Germline CDR1 KGHSH, CDR2 LQKENI. The CDR3 sequence is CASSPGSGSQETQYF. The CDR3 DNA reads TGTGCCAGCTCACCGGGTTCGGGTAGCCAAGAGACCCAGTACTTC. Based on the CDR3 plus reference TRBV18 and TRBJ2-5, the full variable domain is NAGVMQNPRHLVRRRGQEARLRCSPMKGHSHVYWYRQLPEEGLKFMVYLQKENIIDESGMPKERFSAEFPKEGPSILRIQQVVRGDSAAYFCASSPGSGSQETQYFGPGTRLLVL.

The V and J genes are TRBV11-2 and TRBJ1-1; D gene ambiguous. Germline CDR1 reads SGHAT; CDR2 reads FQNNGV. V lost 5 bases to trimming and J lost 1 base, with 11 bases between them. This CDR3 is built from 14 residues. CDR3 loop: CASSPRNRNTEAFF. The CDR3 DNA reads as TGTGCCAGCAGCCCTCGTAACAGGAACACTGAAGCTTTCTTT.

V gene TRBV7-3 combines with J gene TRBJ2-2; no reliable D call. Trimming pared 5 bases from V and 2 bases from J, leaving 9 bases between. CDR3 length: 14 residues. Germline CDR1 SGHTA, CDR2 FQGTGA. The CDR3 is CASSLNSNTGELFF. The DNA for the CDR3 is TGTGCCAGCAGCCTCAACTCTAACACCGGGGAGCTGTTTTTT.

The J gene is TRBJ2-4, the V gene TRBV2; 10 bases fit TRBD2. V lost 6 bases, J lost 10 bases, and 9 bases stayed unmatched. CDR3 length: 14 residues. Germline CDR1 reads SNHLY; CDR2 reads FYNNEI. The CDR3 region has the DNA TGTGCCAGCAGCTCCTGGACTAGCGGAGCTATTCAGTACTTC. Translating it yields CASSSWTSGAIQYF.

The gene calls are TRBV4-3 and TRBJ1-4, with TRBD1 matching 7 bases. The CDR3 spans 16 residues. CDR1 LGHNA and CDR2 YSLEER come from the germline V gene. J gave up 5 bases and V 5 bases, and 11 bases lay outside the gene matches. The CDR3 here is CASSANPQGGNEKLFF. Written as DNA, the CDR3 is TGCGCCAGCAGCGCAAACCCTCAGGGGGGAAATGAAAAACTGTTTTTT.

The chain recombines TRBV9 with TRBJ2-3; unclear D gene. V lost 4 bases, J lost 2 bases, and 8 bases lay in between. Looked up from germline, CDR1 is SGDLS and CDR2 is YYNGEE. The CDR3 extends over 13 amino acids. CDR3 protein: CASSSQLTDTQYF. CDR3 in DNA: TGTGCCAGCAGCTCCCAACTCACAGATACGCAGTATTTT.

The V gene is TRBV6-6, the J gene TRBJ2-5, with 16 positions matching TRBD2. CDR1 and CDR2 (germline): MNHNY, SVGAGI (reference sequence). After removal of 6 bases from V and 5 bases from J, the junction contained 6 bases not matched to a gene. The CDR3 is made up of 16 amino acids. The CDR3 is CASRGTSGGAWETQYF. CDR3 coding DNA: TGTGCCAGCAGGGGGACTAGCGGGGGGGCCTGGGAGACCCAGTACTTC.

The genes are TRBV9 and TRBJ2-3; D is undetermined. V lost 4 bases and J 3 bases, leaving 12 bases between the germline ends. This CDR3 is 14 amino acids long. Looked up from germline, CDR1 is SGDLS and CDR2 is YYNGEE. Written as DNA, the CDR3 is TGTGCCAGCAGCCCTCTCCCCTCGACAGATACGCAGTATTTT. Its protein is CASSPLPSTDTQYF.

The genes are TRBV4-1 and TRBJ2-7; unclear D gene. Germline V gene lookup returns CDR1 MGHRA and CDR2 YSYEKL. The CDR3 extends over 12 amino acids. V lost 1 base and J lost 6, with 7 bases in between. The CDR3 DNA sequence: TGCGCCAGCAGCCAAGTTTTCGGCGAGCAGTACTTC. This encodes CASSQVFGEQYF.

The chain combines TRBV29-1 with TRBJ2-1, with D possibly being TRBD2 (6 bases). Germline assignment: CDR1 SQVTM and CDR2 ANQGSEA. Trimming removed 6 bases at V and 4 bases at J, with 19 bases between. The CDR3 has 15 amino acids. For the CDR3, the DNA is TGCAGCGTACCCACTAGGTGGGAGGCTTACAATGAGCAGTTCTTC. It is translated as CSVPTRWEAYNEQFF.

This clone has only one observation. The chain employs TRBV5-5 and TRBJ2-2; TRBD1 matches at 8 bases. Per germline, CDR1 SGHKS and CDR2 YYEKEE (reference sequence). The length of the CDR3 is 15 residues. Losses at the gene ends were 4 bases for V and 6 bases for J; bases not matched to a gene: 8. In nucleotides, the CDR3 is TGTGCCAGCAGCATCCGGACAGGGTTGGCCGGGGAGCTGTTTTTT. Amino acids: CASSIRTGLAGELFF.

In nucleotides, the CDR3 is TGTGCCAGTAGTATAGGACAGGGGGTCAAAAACATTCAGTACTTC. Amino acid sequence: CASSIGQGVKNIQYF. J is TRBJ2-4 and V is TRBV19, with 9 bases that match TRBD1. With 1 base clipped from V and 3 bases from J, the junction kept 1 base outside the gene matches. CDR3 length equals 15 residues. Per germline, CDR1 LNHDA and CDR2 SQIVND (reference sequence).